The rows below give T cell receptor beta chains drawn from one sample of a study of T cell responses to AZD1222 COVID-19 vaccine. Profiled with immunoSEQ multiplex PCR; TCRdb holds only in-frame clones, not every one. The repertoire consists of 100,000 to 150,000 clones, with approximately 85% occurring once and the leading ten covering approximately 1.5%. This specimen consisted of peripheral blood, obtained on day 0 of AZD1222 vaccination. The receptors were sampled from an adult in good health. CDR3s include the opening cysteine and the closing phenylalanine or tryptophan. The order of the fields is V gene, D gene, J gene, CDR3 protein. A D gene is named only where the DNA matches it firmly.

v_call: TRBV19; d_call: .; j_call: TRBJ1-1; cdr3_aa: CASSPRGKNTEAFF
v_call: TRBV7-2; d_call: .; j_call: TRBJ1-3; cdr3_aa: CASSPTNSGNTIYF
v_call: TRBV15; d_call: .; j_call: TRBJ1-2; cdr3_aa: CATSPEGGRDYGYTF
v_call: TRBV7-2; d_call: .; j_call: TRBJ1-4; cdr3_aa: CASTLSGGLNEKLFF
v_call: TRBV30; d_call: .; j_call: TRBJ1-5; cdr3_aa: CAWGRQGNQPQHF
v_call: TRBV6-4; d_call: TRBD2; j_call: TRBJ2-1; cdr3_aa: CASSVSWVAGGSNEQFF
v_call: TRBV18; d_call: TRBD1; j_call: TRBJ1-2; cdr3_aa: CASSPLGTDYGYTF
v_call: TRBV7-3; d_call: .; j_call: TRBJ2-7; cdr3_aa: CASSRSIRGRISYEQYF
v_call: TRBV7-9; d_call: .; j_call: TRBJ1-1; cdr3_aa: CASSLAGTEAFF
v_call: TRBV11-3; d_call: TRBD1; j_call: TRBJ2-7; cdr3_aa: CASSYGTGRSYEQYF
v_call: TRBV5-6; d_call: .; j_call: TRBJ2-1; cdr3_aa: CASSLDGSYNEQFF
v_call: TRBV16; d_call: .; j_call: TRBJ1-6; cdr3_aa: CASSQTSGYNSPLHF
v_call: TRBV18; d_call: .; j_call: TRBJ1-1; cdr3_aa: CASSLLAVNTEAFF
v_call: TRBV19; d_call: TRBD1; j_call: TRBJ2-7; cdr3_aa: CASSESGIGDRDSYEQYF
v_call: TRBV7-9; d_call: TRBD1; j_call: TRBJ1-4; cdr3_aa: CASSQQGEEKLFF
v_call: TRBV7-3; d_call: .; j_call: TRBJ1-5; cdr3_aa: CASSLQGRVFNQPQHF
v_call: TRBV2; d_call: .; j_call: TRBJ1-2; cdr3_aa: CASSPSWRLGYTF
v_call: TRBV18; d_call: .; j_call: TRBJ1-5; cdr3_aa: CASSQVDSNQPQHF
v_call: TRBV11-3; d_call: TRBD1; j_call: TRBJ2-7; cdr3_aa: CASSHRQGTYEQYF
v_call: TRBV13; d_call: .; j_call: TRBJ2-7; cdr3_aa: CASSPLTGKGEQYF
v_call: TRBV19; d_call: .; j_call: TRBJ2-2; cdr3_aa: CASSNPPVYTGELFF
v_call: TRBV28; d_call: .; j_call: TRBJ1-1; cdr3_aa: CASSLGRQSALNTEAFF
v_call: TRBV15; d_call: .; j_call: TRBJ1-3; cdr3_aa: CATSRDPPGSGNTIYF
v_call: TRBV2; d_call: .; j_call: TRBJ2-1; cdr3_aa: CATTGSGEQFF
v_call: TRBV7-8; d_call: TRBD1; j_call: TRBJ2-5; cdr3_aa: CASSTRGQGSREETQYF
v_call: TRBV30; d_call: .; j_call: TRBJ1-1; cdr3_aa: CAWSRGKNTEAFF
v_call: TRBV30; d_call: .; j_call: TRBJ2-1; cdr3_aa: CAWRTRSSYNEQFF
v_call: TRBV5-7; d_call: .; j_call: TRBJ1-2; cdr3_aa: CASSLERYYGYTF
v_call: TRBV18; d_call: .; j_call: TRBJ1-2; cdr3_aa: CASSPDSYGYTF
v_call: TRBV3-1/TRBV3-2; d_call: TRBD2; j_call: TRBJ2-1; cdr3_aa: CASSAQTWTSGGYNEQFF
v_call: TRBV10-1; d_call: TRBD2; j_call: TRBJ2-3; cdr3_aa: CASSIRAGSTDTQYF
v_call: TRBV9; d_call: TRBD2; j_call: TRBJ2-1; cdr3_aa: CASTGLAGAYNEQFF
v_call: TRBV5-1; d_call: .; j_call: TRBJ2-7; cdr3_aa: CASSLAWGDF
v_call: TRBV28; d_call: TRBD2; j_call: TRBJ2-3; cdr3_aa: CASKTSGNTDTQYF
v_call: TRBV6-2/TRBV6-3; d_call: .; j_call: TRBJ1-2; cdr3_aa: CASSFQQVYGYTF
v_call: TRBV4-1; d_call: .; j_call: TRBJ2-2; cdr3_aa: CASSHGTARRGRDTGELFF
v_call: TRBV7-2; d_call: .; j_call: TRBJ1-2; cdr3_aa: CASSHGADYGYTF
v_call: TRBV9; d_call: TRBD2; j_call: TRBJ2-5; cdr3_aa: CASSVRGGRETQYF
v_call: TRBV5-4; d_call: .; j_call: TRBJ2-7; cdr3_aa: CASSLAQGGPYEQYF